What follows are 23 T cell receptor beta chains derived from one specimen sequenced in a study of blood T cells in healthy people across ages. Primed by a sample-barcoded 5' primer and a J-beta primer mix, a second PCR proceeded for 7 to 11 cycles. TCRdb re-called the 5' RACE reads with MiXCR, one entry per CDR3 protein. This sample has fewer than 1,200,000 distinct CDR3 sequences, with approximately 25% found just once. Separately, the same data were catalogued under a study of T cells of mothers and their children.

The material sequenced was blood. The source is a girl aged 2 to 9 in good health.

This chain uses TRBV7-9 with TRBJ2-7; 7 nucleotides agree with TRBD2. CDR1 SEHNR and CDR2 FQNEAQ come from the germline V gene (reference sequence). Germline trimming cut 4 bases from V and 2 bases from J; bases unmatched to any gene: 5. This CDR3 contains 14 residues. CDR3 bases: TGTGCCAGCAGCTCGGCCGGGGGGACCTACGAGCAGTACTTC. Translated, it gives CASSSAGGTYEQYF.

The chain is built from TRBV28 and TRBJ2-1; 7 positions agree with TRBD2. The germline gives CDR1 MDHEN, CDR2 SYDVKM. This CDR3 contains 15 residues. After removal of 4 bases from V and 8 bases from J, the junction contained 11 bases not matched to a gene. CDR3 DNA: TGTGCCAGCAGTTCCGGGACTACGGGCTTGGATGAGCAGTTCTTC. Amino acids: CASSSGTTGLDEQFF.

The chain couples TRBV20-1 to TRBJ2-5, with D perhaps assigned TRBD1 or TRBD2 (6 bases each). Germline CDR1 is DFQATT and CDR2 is SNEGSKA (reference sequence). Trimming removed 5 bases at V and 5 bases at J, with 15 bases between. CDR3 length equals 13 residues. The CDR3 region is CSASGAIRETQYF. In DNA form, the CDR3 reads TGCAGTGCTTCGGGGGCCATAAGGGAGACCCAGTACTTC.

The chain couples TRBV7-3 to TRBJ2-2, with unresolved D. Germline CDR1 and CDR2: SGHTA and FQGTGA. Deletions cut 5 bases from V and 3 bases from J, with 7 bases between. This CDR3 comprises 13 residues. In nucleotides, the CDR3 is TGTGCCAGCAGCGTCGAGGACACCGGGGAGCTGTTTTTT. Protein sequence: CASSVEDTGELFF.

V usage is TRBV4-1 and J usage is TRBJ2-5, with TRBD2 identical over 13 bases. The J call may be in error: the DNA end matches TRBJ2-1 better. This CDR3 is built from 15 residues. CDR1 MGHRA and CDR2 YSYEKL come from the germline V gene. The CDR3 reads CASSHAMTSGRRQFF. DNA of the CDR3: TGCGCCAGCAGCCATGCTATGACTAGCGGGAGGCGACAGTTCTTC.

The chain is built from TRBV5-1 and TRBJ2-5; D unclear. CDR3 length: 14 amino acids. V lost 0 bases and J lost 2, with 8 bases in between. Germline loops: CDR1 SGHRS, CDR2 YFSETQ. The DNA for the CDR3 is TGCGCCAGCAGCTTGGACAGCCAACAAGAGACCCAGTACTTC. This encodes CASSLDSQQETQYF.

The rearrangement uses TRBV12-3 or TRBV12-4 and TRBJ2-5; D unresolved. The germline V and J ends were trimmed by 6 bases and 5 bases, with 16 bases remaining between them. This CDR3 has 14 residues. The chain's CDR3 is CASRDVSYPETQYF. The CDR3 bases are TGTGCCAGCAGAGACGTTAGCTATCCGGAGACCCAGTACTTC.

The V call is TRBV7-9, the J call TRBJ1-5; D might be TRBD1 (6 bases). This CDR3 has 14 amino acids. Germline V gene data show CDR1 as SEHNR and CDR2 as FQNEAQ (reference sequence). Trimming took off 3 bases at V and 7 bases at J, with 13 bases between the two ends. This CDR3 is CASSFPTQGQPQHF. In DNA, the CDR3 is TGTGCCAGCAGCTTTCCCACCCAGGGGCAGCCCCAGCATTTT.

This clonotype was recorded a few times. V usage is TRBV5-1 and J usage is TRBJ1-4; possible D gene TRBD1, 5 bases. Trimming removed 4 bases from V and 5 bases from J, with 12 bases in between. CDR1 is SGHRS, CDR2 YFSETQ, per germline. This CDR3 comprises 14 residues. The CDR3 region is CASSNGAANEKLFF. The DNA for the CDR3 is TGCGCCAGCAGCAACGGGGCTGCCAATGAAAAACTGTTTTTT.

The chain combines TRBV2 with TRBJ2-3; 7 positions agree with TRBD1. With the DNA end fitting TRBJ1-5 better, the J assignment may be wrong. The CDR3 totals 12 residues. Per the germline V gene, CDR1 is SNHLY and CDR2 is FYNNEI. The CDR3 spells CASSHLTGTQHF. The CDR3 nucleotides are TGTGCCAGCAGTCACTTGACAGGGACGCAGCATTTT.

This clonotype was counted ten times or more. The chain couples TRBV18 to TRBJ2-7; tentatively, D is TRBD2 (6 bases). Trimming removed 3 bases at V and 4 bases at J, with 10 bases between. The CDR3 is 13 residues long. Germline V gene sequence: CDR1 KGHSH, CDR2 LQKENI. The CDR3 DNA reads as TGTGCCAGCTCACCGGGGGGATTTTACGAGCAGTACTTC. As protein: CASSPGGFYEQYF.

The V gene is TRBV4-1, the J gene TRBJ2-7, with 14 bases fitting TRBD2. Germline V CDR1 and CDR2: MGHRA, YSYEKL. The V and J ends lost 1 base and 3 bases, in that order; junction bases with no gene match: 8. The CDR3 loop spans 18 amino acids. The CDR3 coding sequence is TGCGCCAGCAGCCAAGTGGGGACTAGCGGGAGCAGTTTCTACGAGCAGTACTTC. This translates into CASSQVGTSGSSFYEQYF.

The sample holds a few counts of this clonotype. The J gene is TRBJ2-5, the V gene TRBV28, with 11 bases fitting TRBD2. The J call may be incorrect, as the DNA end agrees better with TRBJ2-1. CDR3 length: 16 residues. Germline loops: CDR1 MDHEN, CDR2 SYDVKM. CDR3 region: CASSYMVAGGPGEQFF. CDR3 DNA sequence: TGTGCCAGCAGTTACATGGTAGCGGGAGGGCCAGGGGAGCAGTTCTTC.

This clonotype was picked up a small number of times. This chain links TRBV11-2 with TRBJ2-2; weak D call: TRBD2 (6 bases). The CDR3 covers 20 residues. Germline V gene lookup returns CDR1 SGHAT and CDR2 FQNNGV. V lost 4 bases to trimming and J lost 6 bases, with 30 bases between them. The CDR3 bases are TGTGCCAGCAGCTGGCCCTGGGGACCGTTCACGGGATGGGGGGCCGGGGAGCTGTTTTTT. It specifies CASSWPWGPFTGWGAGELFF.

This clonotype was seen repeatedly, ten times or more. The chain has TRBV6-1 and TRBJ1-2; a possible D gene is TRBD1 (5 bases). The CDR3 consists of 14 residues. Trimming removed 2 bases at V and 5 bases at J, with 12 bases between. Germline assignment: CDR1 MNHNS and CDR2 SASEGT. CDR3: CASSELQGTYGYTF. As DNA, the CDR3 is TGTGCCAGCAGTGAATTGCAGGGAACGTATGGCTACACCTTC.

This sequence joins TRBV4-2 and TRBJ2-3, with D tentatively TRBD1 (5 bases). V lost 1 base and J lost 2, with 10 bases in between. The CDR3 covers 15 residues. The germline V gene has CDR1 LGHNA and CDR2 YNFKEQ. The CDR3 nucleotides are TGTGCCAGCAGCCAAGCATGGGGCTACACAGATACGCAGTATTTT. Encoded protein: CASSQAWGYTDTQYF.

This clonotype was counted only a few times. V gene TRBV20-1 combines with J gene TRBJ2-1, with a possible D match to TRBD2 (5 bases). CDR3 size: 15 residues. Between the trimmed V and J ends, which lost 0 bases and 7 bases, there was a span of 16 bases. Germline V gene lookup returns CDR1 DFQATT and CDR2 SNEGSKA (reference sequence). The CDR3 nucleotides read TGCAGTGCTAGAGATCTCACTAGGAAGGTGAATGAGCAGTTCTTC. It yields the protein CSARDLTRKVNEQFF.

The chain combines TRBV5-1 with TRBJ2-5, with a weak D call TRBD2 (7 bases). V was cut by 0 bases and J by 5 bases, with 11 bases left in between. The length of the CDR3 is 14 residues. Germline CDR1 reads SGHRS; CDR2 reads YFSETQ. CDR3 amino acids: CASSLAGGWETQYF. CDR3 nucleotides: TGCGCCAGCAGCTTGGCGGGGGGCTGGGAGACCCAGTACTTC.

CDR3 protein: CASSVGVGKETQYF. The CDR3 nucleotides read TGTGCCAGCAGCGTAGGTGTGGGTAAAGAGACCCAGTACTTC. This chain joins TRBV9 and TRBJ2-5; D call uncertain. The length of the CDR3 is 14 residues. V was trimmed by 0 bases and J by 3 bases, leaving 9 bases between them. Germline values: CDR1 SGDLS, CDR2 YYNGEE.

This sequence joins TRBV29-1 and TRBJ1-2; D not resolved. CDR1 is SQVTM, CDR2 ANQGSEA, per germline. This CDR3 is 13 amino acids long. V lost 8 bases, J lost 6 bases, and 19 bases lay in between. The CDR3 DNA sequence: TGCAGCTGCGATCAAGCTTTGGGCGATGGCTACACCTTC. As protein: CSCDQALGDGYTF.

About this clonotype itself: An end of the junction differs from the germline gene, which may be a read error. J is TRBJ2-5 and V is TRBV3-1; perhaps TRBD2 as D (7 bases). Germline CDR1 is LGHDT and CDR2 is YNNKEL (reference sequence). CDR3 length: 15 residues. The CDR3 DNA follows: TGTGTCAGCAGCCAAGATAAGGGGGGGTGGGAGACCCAGTGCTTC. Its translation: CVSSQDKGGWETQCF.

The table lists this clonotype with a few counts. The rearrangement links TRBV6-1 to TRBJ2-5; the D gene could be TRBD1 or TRBD2 (5 bases each). Per the germline V gene, CDR1 is MNHNS and CDR2 is SASEGT. There are 14 residues in the CDR3. The germline V and J ends were trimmed by 4 bases and 7 bases, with 16 bases remaining between them. This chain's CDR3 is CASSVLGTSGTQYF. The CDR3 region has the DNA TGTGCCAGCAGTGTGCTGGGGACGTCAGGGACCCAGTACTTC.

The J gene is TRBJ1-5, the V gene TRBV28; a weak D match, TRBD1 (6 bases). The V end lost 8 bases, the J end lost 0 bases, and 11 bases lay between the germline ends. This CDR3 is built from 14 residues. CDR1 and CDR2 from the germline V gene are MDHEN and SYDVKM. The CDR3 coding sequence is TGTGCCAGCGGCGGGGGCCGTAGCAATCAGCCCCAGCATTTT. Translating it yields CASGGGRSNQPQHF.